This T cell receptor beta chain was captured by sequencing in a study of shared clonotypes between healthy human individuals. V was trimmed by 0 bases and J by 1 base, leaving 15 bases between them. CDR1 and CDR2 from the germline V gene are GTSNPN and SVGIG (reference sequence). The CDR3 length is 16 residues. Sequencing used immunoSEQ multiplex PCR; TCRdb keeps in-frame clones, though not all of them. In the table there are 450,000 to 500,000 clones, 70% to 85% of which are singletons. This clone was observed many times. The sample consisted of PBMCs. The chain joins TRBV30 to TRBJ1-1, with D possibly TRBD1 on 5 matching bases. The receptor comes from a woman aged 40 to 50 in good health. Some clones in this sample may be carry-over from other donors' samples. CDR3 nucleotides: TGTGCCTGGAGTGTTATATGGGGGACGGCGAACACTGAAGCTTTCTTT. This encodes CAWSVIWGTANTEAFF.